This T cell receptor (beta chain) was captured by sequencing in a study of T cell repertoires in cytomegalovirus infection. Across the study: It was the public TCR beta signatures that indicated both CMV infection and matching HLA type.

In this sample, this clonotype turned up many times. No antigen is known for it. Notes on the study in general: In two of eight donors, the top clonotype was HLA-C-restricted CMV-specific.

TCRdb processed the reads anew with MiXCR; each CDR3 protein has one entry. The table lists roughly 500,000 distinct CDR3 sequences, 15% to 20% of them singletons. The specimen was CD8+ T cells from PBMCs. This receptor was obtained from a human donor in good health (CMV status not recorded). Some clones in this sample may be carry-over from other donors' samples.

In nucleotides, the CDR3 is TGTGCCAGCATCCCCTTGGGAGCTATCGCTGAAGCTTTCTTT. It codes for CASIPLGAIAEAFF. The chain employs TRBV12-3 or TRBV12-4 and TRBJ1-1; D ambiguous. The CDR3 is 14 amino acids. V was trimmed by 7 bases and J by 6 bases, leaving 18 bases between them.